The 5 T cell receptor beta chains reported below all come from one sample, sequenced in a study of post-analysis software for immune sequencing data. No antigens are known for them. The TCR beta cDNA libraries carried unique molecular identifiers. TCRdb fed the PCR reads into MiXCR, producing one record per CDR3 protein. This table has 150,000 to 200,000 distinct CDR3 sequences, 30% appearing once. The study's findings and limits: Five or six TRBV segments, TRBV5-6, TRBV5-1 and TRBV20-1 among them, were found more frequent in patients than controls.

The specimen was blood. These receptors were taken from a girl aged 5-17 years with multiple sclerosis.

This clonotype was observed many times. As DNA, the CDR3 is TGTGCCAGCACCCCACGAAACCGGGCCCAGGGCTACAATGAGCAGTTCTTC. This translates into CASTPRNRAQGYNEQFF. The chain combines TRBV6-6 with TRBJ2-1, with D maybe TRBD1 (5 bases). Trimming cost V 7 bases and J 3 bases, with 22 bases left between them. CDR1 is MNHNY, CDR2 SVGAGI, per germline (reference sequence). This CDR3 is 17 amino acids long.

Written as DNA, the CDR3 is TGCAGCGTTGCAGGGCTAGCGGGGGGTCACTACGAGCAGTACTTC. This gives the protein CSVAGLAGGHYEQYF. The V and J genes are TRBV29-1 and TRBJ2-4; 11 positions agree with TRBD2. The DNA end favors TRBJ2-7, so the J call may be wrong. The CDR3 spans 15 residues. Germline assignment: CDR1 SQVTM and CDR2 ANQGSEA.

This clonotype was seen more than once but under ten times. This CDR3 is CASSEPGTGGHTEAFF. DNA of the CDR3: TGTGCCAGCAGTGAGCCGGGGACAGGGGGCCACACTGAAGCTTTCTTT. V is TRBV25-1 and J is TRBJ1-1; 12 bases match TRBD1. The CDR3 runs 16 residues. Germline values: CDR1 MGHDK, CDR2 SYGVNS. V shed 3 bases, J shed 3 bases, and the junction held 5 bases outside the gene matches. Based on the CDR3 plus reference TRBV25-1 and TRBJ1-1, the full variable domain is EADIYQTPRYLVIGTGKKITLECSQTMGHDKMYWYQQDPGMELHLIHYSYGVNSTEKGDLSSESTVSRIRTEHFPLTLESARPSHTSQYLCASSEPGTGGHTEAFFGQGTRLTVV.

This clonotype came up many times. The rearrangement links TRBV7-9 to TRBJ2-3; 11 nucleotides align to TRBD2. Germline V CDR1 and CDR2: SEHNR, FQNEAQ (reference sequence). This CDR3 region has 15 residues. With V trimmed by 5 bases and J by 6 bases, 7 bases remained unmatched. The CDR3 sequence: CASSPIAGGSDTQYF. CDR3 DNA sequence: TGTGCCAGCAGCCCCATAGCGGGAGGGTCGGATACGCAGTATTTT.

On this clonotype itself: This may be a read error, as it is one base from a much larger clone. This chain connects TRBV29-1 to TRBJ2-3; D is possibly TRBD1 or TRBD2 (5 bases each). CDR1 is SQVTM and CDR2 is ANQGSEA in the germline V gene. V shed 5 bases and J shed 10 bases, with 16 bases lying between them. CDR3 length: 12 amino acids. The CDR3 DNA follows: TGCAGCGTTCCGTCGGGACGAGGTCCGCAGTATTTT. This translates into CSVPSGRGPQYF.